What follows are 22 T cell receptor beta chains derived from one specimen sequenced in a study of blood T cell repertoires in COVID-19. Libraries were prepared by immunoSEQ multiplex PCR; TCRdb keeps only in-frame clonotypes and omits some of them. The profile shows roughly 100,000 clones, about 75% of them singletons. Material: peripheral blood. These receptors all stem from a woman aged 70 to 79 with acute or convalescent COVID-19.

The chain employs TRBV2 and TRBJ2-3, with 9 nucleotides matching TRBD1. The germline V gene has CDR1 SNHLY and CDR2 FYNNEI. The length of the CDR3 is 15 residues. J was trimmed by 3 bases and V by 5 bases; bases with no gene match: 6. The CDR3 sequence: CASSTGTGLTDTQYF. In nucleotides, the CDR3 is TGTGCCAGCAGTACCGGGACAGGGTTAACAGATACGCAGTATTTT.

The V and J genes are TRBV9 and TRBJ1-5; maybe TRBD1 (6 bases). The V and J ends lost 3 bases and 5 bases respectively, with 12 bases between them. The CDR3 consists of 14 residues. Germline loops: CDR1 SGDLS, CDR2 YYNGEE. CDR3 region: CASSDRDTYQPQHF. The CDR3 DNA is TGTGCCAGCAGCGACCGGGACACTTATCAGCCCCAGCATTTT.

The chain combines TRBV12-3 or TRBV12-4 with TRBJ1-4; TRBD1 aligns across 7 bases. This CDR3 has 13 amino acids. The trim removed 6 bases at V and 6 bases at J, leaving 4 bases unmatched. CDR3 nucleotides: TGTGCCAGCAGCGGACAGGAACATGAAAAACTGTTTTTT. This translates into CASSGQEHEKLFF.

The chain recombines TRBV30 with TRBJ2-7; 11 nucleotides align to TRBD2. Germline assignment: CDR1 GTSNPN and CDR2 SVGIG (reference sequence). CDR3 length: 14 residues. The ends lost 6 bases at V and 8 bases at J; junction bases unmatched: 12. This chain's CDR3 is CACLLLAGGPQQYF. In DNA form, the CDR3 reads TGTGCCTGTCTTCTCCTAGCGGGGGGCCCGCAGCAGTACTTC. The complete variable domain, with remaining parts taken from reference TRBV30 and TRBJ2-7, reads SQTIHQWPATLVQPVGSPLSLECTVEGTSNPNLYWYRQAAGRGLQLLFYSVGIGQISSEVPQNLSASRPQDRQFILSSKKLLLSDSGFYLCACLLLAGGPQQYFGPGTRLTVT.

The J gene is TRBJ1-1, the V gene TRBV7-8; the D gene is possibly TRBD1 (6 bases). CDR1 is SGHVS, CDR2 FQNEAQ, per germline. The CDR3 has 13 amino acids. The V end was cut by 2 bases, the J end by 8 bases, with 12 bases between. CDR3 sequence reads: CASSLLQGREAFF. The CDR3 DNA is TGTGCCAGCAGCTTACTCCAGGGGCGGGAAGCTTTCTTT.

V is TRBV7-2 and J is TRBJ2-1; 7 nucleotides match TRBD2. With V trimmed by 2 bases and J by 6 bases, 7 bases remained unmatched. This CDR3 is built from 15 residues. CDR1 is SGHTA, CDR2 FQGNSA, per germline. The CDR3 DNA is TGTGCCAGCAGCTTAAGTGGGAGGGCAGGCAATGAGCAGTTCTTC. It specifies CASSLSGRAGNEQFF.

The gene calls are TRBV19 and TRBJ1-1; a possible D gene is TRBD1 (6 bases). Germline V gene sequence: CDR1 LNHDA, CDR2 SQIVND (reference sequence). The CDR3 covers 14 residues. Between the trimmed V and J ends, which lost 7 bases and 0 bases, there was a span of 12 bases. CDR3 loop: CASTPGQMNTEAFF. CDR3 nucleotide sequence: TGTGCCAGTACCCCGGGACAAATGAACACTGAAGCTTTCTTT. The whole variable domain, remainder taken from reference TRBV19 and TRBJ1-1, is DGGITQSPKYLFRKEGQNVTLSCEQNLNHDAMYWYRQDPGQGLRLIYYSQIVNDFQKGDIAEGYSVSREKKESFPLTVTSAQKNPTAFYLCASTPGQMNTEAFFGQGTRLTVV.

This sequence joins TRBV28 and TRBJ1-2, with D tentatively TRBD1 (5 bases). The CDR3 runs 14 residues. Per germline, CDR1 MDHEN and CDR2 SYDVKM. V was cut by 6 bases and J by 3 bases, with 14 bases left in between. DNA of the CDR3: TGTGCCAGCAGCATATATGGGGGGGACTATGGCTACACCTTC. This gives the protein CASSIYGGDYGYTF.

The V gene is TRBV10-3, the J gene TRBJ2-1; 8 positions match TRBD2. The CDR3 is 17 amino acids. Germline CDR1 is ENHRY and CDR2 is SYGVKD. Losses at the gene ends were 0 bases for V and 7 bases for J; bases not matched to a gene: 11. The CDR3 DNA reads TGTGCCATCAGTGAGTCGAGAATGGCGGGGGGTGGGAATGAGCAGTTCTTC. It is translated as CAISESRMAGGGNEQFF.

The V and J genes are TRBV5-4 and TRBJ2-2; 8 bases are a match to TRBD2. This CDR3 has 17 residues. Germline V gene lookup returns CDR1 SGHNT and CDR2 YYREEE (reference sequence). V shed 0 bases and J 6 bases; nucleotides not matched to a gene: 10. The CDR3 region is CASSLAGGAVNPGELFF. CDR3 coding DNA: TGTGCCAGCAGCTTGGCCGGGGGGGCTGTTAATCCCGGGGAGCTGTTTTTT.

The chain couples TRBV15 to TRBJ2-7, with D maybe TRBD1 (5 bases). CDR1 LNHNV and CDR2 YYDKDF come from the germline V gene (reference sequence). CDR3 length: 14 residues. Trimming took 1 base from V and 3 from J, leaving 10 bases between them. The CDR3 loop is CATSRGGDNYEQYF. CDR3 DNA: TGTGCCACCAGCAGAGGGGGCGACAACTACGAGCAGTACTTC.

This sequence joins TRBV6-2 or TRBV6-3 and TRBJ1-2, with D uncertain. V was trimmed by 0 bases and J by 7 bases, leaving 12 bases between them. This CDR3 has 14 amino acids. Germline assignment: CDR1 MNHEY and CDR2 SVGEGT. The CDR3 region is CASSYSGNTGGYTF. The CDR3 DNA is TGTGCCAGCAGTTACTCGGGCAACACCGGTGGCTACACCTTC.

This chain uses TRBV6-5 with TRBJ2-2; TRBD1 might be the D (5 bases). CDR3 length: 15 amino acids. Germline values: CDR1 MNHEY, CDR2 SVGAGI. With 10 bases removed from V and 1 base from J, the gap between germline ends came to 16 bases. In DNA, the CDR3 is TGTGCCACTAGGTCAAAGCAGGGGAACACCGGGGAGCTGTTTTTT. It codes for CATRSKQGNTGELFF.

The chain carries TRBV6-6 and TRBJ1-3; D remains ambiguous. The V gene's germline CDR1 is MNHNY and CDR2 SVGAGI (reference sequence). This CDR3 contains 14 residues. V shed 8 bases and J shed 4 bases, with 15 bases lying between them. DNA of the CDR3: TGTGCCAGCTCCGTATCCCCTCCGGGAAACACCATATATTTT. This encodes CASSVSPPGNTIYF.

The chain couples TRBV10-3 to TRBJ1-4; maybe TRBD1 (5 bases). V was trimmed by 6 bases and J by 3 bases, leaving 14 bases between them. Germline CDR1 and CDR2: ENHRY and SYGVKD. The CDR3 consists of 15 residues. CDR3 protein: CAISSDGGANEKLFF. The CDR3 bases are TGTGCCATCAGCTCAGACGGGGGTGCTAATGAAAAACTGTTTTTT.

This clone has more than one count but fewer than ten. This chain links TRBV20-1 with TRBJ2-7, with a possible D match to TRBD2 (5 bases). Trimming took 3 bases from V and 0 from J, leaving 12 bases between them. CDR1 and CDR2 from the germline V gene are DFQATT and SNEGSKA (reference sequence). The CDR3 has 14 residues. The CDR3 bases are TGCAGTGCTAGTTTTTTTGGGAGCTCCTACGAGCAGTACTTC. Its translation is CSASFFGSSYEQYF.

This clone was recorded a few times. The gene calls are TRBV4-3 and TRBJ1-1; 8 bases fit TRBD1. Germline values: CDR1 LGHNA, CDR2 YSLEER. CDR3 length: 14 amino acids. Trimming removed 4 bases from V and 1 base from J; junction bases left unmatched: 2. The CDR3 DNA reads as TGCGCCAGCAGCCGGGACAGGACGAACACTGAAGCTTTCTTT. Translating it yields CASSRDRTNTEAFF.

The rearrangement links TRBV7-2 to TRBJ2-3; a possible D gene is TRBD1 (6 bases). The V and J ends lost 2 bases and 8 bases respectively, with 17 bases between them. Germline CDR1 and CDR2: SGHTA and FQGNSA. The CDR3 runs 15 residues. CDR3: CASSLIIGGGGTQYF. The CDR3 DNA sequence: TGTGCCAGCAGCTTAATCATTGGGGGCGGAGGTACGCAGTATTTT.

The chain links TRBV2 to TRBJ1-6; D perhaps matches TRBD1 (5 bases). This CDR3 spans 14 amino acids. The V end lost 7 bases, the J end lost 9 bases, and 16 bases lay between the germline ends. Looked up from germline, CDR1 is SNHLY and CDR2 is FYNNEI. The CDR3 nucleotides are TGTGCCAGCACCCGACGGGGGGAGGGTTCACCCCTCCACTTT. Translating it yields CASTRRGEGSPLHF.

The sample holds one count of this clone. The rearrangement joins TRBV5-1 to TRBJ2-5; D is unresolved. With 2 bases removed from V and 4 bases from J, the gap between germline ends came to 12 bases. CDR1 is SGHRS, CDR2 YFSETQ, per germline. The CDR3 covers 14 residues. The CDR3 spells CASSFSLSLETQYF. The CDR3 DNA follows: TGCGCCAGCAGCTTCTCACTTAGTTTAGAGACCCAGTACTTC.

J is TRBJ1-5 and V is TRBV11-1; D is unclear. Looked up from germline, CDR1 is SGHAT and CDR2 is FQDESV (reference sequence). V dropped 2 bases and J dropped 5 bases, with 7 bases sitting between them. This CDR3 has 13 amino acids. Written as DNA, the CDR3 is TGTGCCAGCAGCTTACACCGAGATCAGCCCCAGCATTTT. Its protein product is CASSLHRDQPQHF. Combining the CDR3 with reference TRBV11-1 and TRBJ1-5 gives the whole variable domain EAEVAQSPRYKITEKSQAVAFWCDPISGHATLYWYRQILGQGPELLVQFQDESVVDDSQLPKDRFSAERLKGVDSTLKIQPAELGDSAMYLCASSLHRDQPQHFGDGTRLSIL.

V and J are TRBV6-1 and TRBJ1-5; the D gene is possibly TRBD1 (5 bases). Trimming left V 2 bases short and J 7 bases short, with 9 bases between. The germline V gene encodes CDR1 MNHNS and CDR2 SASEGT. The length of the CDR3 is 13 residues. DNA of the CDR3: TGTGCCAGCAGTGAACAGGGTGGCCAGCCCCAGCATTTT. Its protein is CASSEQGGQPQHF.